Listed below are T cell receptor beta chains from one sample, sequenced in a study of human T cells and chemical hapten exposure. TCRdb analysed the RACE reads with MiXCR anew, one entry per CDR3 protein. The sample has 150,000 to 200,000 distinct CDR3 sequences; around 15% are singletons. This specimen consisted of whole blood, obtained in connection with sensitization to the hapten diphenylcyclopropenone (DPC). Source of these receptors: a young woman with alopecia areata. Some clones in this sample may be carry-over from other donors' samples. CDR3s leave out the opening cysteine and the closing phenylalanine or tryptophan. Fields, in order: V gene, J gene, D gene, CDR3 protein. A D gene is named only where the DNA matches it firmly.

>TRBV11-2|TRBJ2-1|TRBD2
ASSLEWLAGGSEQF
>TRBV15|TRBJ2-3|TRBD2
ATSSERGFLSDTQY
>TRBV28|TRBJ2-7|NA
ASSFGGLAYEQY
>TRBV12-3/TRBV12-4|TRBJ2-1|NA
ASSFGAPSSYNEQF
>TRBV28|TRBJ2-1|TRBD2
ASSLRGVNEQF
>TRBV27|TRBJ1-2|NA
ASSLSPNYGYT
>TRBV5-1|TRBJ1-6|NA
ASSADPGVFNSPLH
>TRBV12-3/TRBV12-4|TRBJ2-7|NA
ASSTTSGQGYEQY
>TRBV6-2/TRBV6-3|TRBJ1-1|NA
ASHFLGTGTEAF
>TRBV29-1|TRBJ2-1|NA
SVIIQSSYNEQF
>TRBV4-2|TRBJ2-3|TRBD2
VSSLLVAGATDTQY
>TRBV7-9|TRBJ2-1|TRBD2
ASSLVASSGGNEQF
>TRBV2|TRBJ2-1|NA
ASTQWDEQF
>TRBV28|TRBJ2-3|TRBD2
ASSSPAGAGDTQY
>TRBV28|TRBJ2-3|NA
ASSLEGNWDTQY